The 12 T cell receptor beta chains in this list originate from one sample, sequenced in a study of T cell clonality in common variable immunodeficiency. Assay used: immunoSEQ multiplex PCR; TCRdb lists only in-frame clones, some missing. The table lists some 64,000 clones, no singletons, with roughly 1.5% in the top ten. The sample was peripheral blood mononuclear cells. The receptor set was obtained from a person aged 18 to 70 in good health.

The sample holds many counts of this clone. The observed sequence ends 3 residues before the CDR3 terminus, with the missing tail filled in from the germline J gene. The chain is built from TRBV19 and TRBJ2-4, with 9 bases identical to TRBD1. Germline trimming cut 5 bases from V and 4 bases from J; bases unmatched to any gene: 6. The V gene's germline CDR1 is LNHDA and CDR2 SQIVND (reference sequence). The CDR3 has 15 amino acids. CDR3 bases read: TGTGCCAGTAGTGCCAAAGGGACAGGGAAAAACATT. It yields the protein CASSAKGTGKNI. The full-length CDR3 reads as CASSAKGTGKNIQYF.

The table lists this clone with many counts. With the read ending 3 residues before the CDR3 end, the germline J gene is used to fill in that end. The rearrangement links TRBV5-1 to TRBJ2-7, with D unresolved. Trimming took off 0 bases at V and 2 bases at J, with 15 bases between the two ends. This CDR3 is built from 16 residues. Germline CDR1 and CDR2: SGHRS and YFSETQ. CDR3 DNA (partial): TGCGCCAGCAGCTTGGAACCTCCCGAGAACACCTACGAG. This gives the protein CASSLEPPENTYE. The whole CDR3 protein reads CASSLEPPENTYEQYF.

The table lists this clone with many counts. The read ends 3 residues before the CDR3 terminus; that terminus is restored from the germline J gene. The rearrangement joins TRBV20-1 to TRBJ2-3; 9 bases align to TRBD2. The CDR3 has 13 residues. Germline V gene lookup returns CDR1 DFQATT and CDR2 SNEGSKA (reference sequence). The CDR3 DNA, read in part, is TGCAGCCTACAGCGGGAGGTTCGAGATACG. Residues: CSLQREVRDT. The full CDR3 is CSLQREVRDTQYF.

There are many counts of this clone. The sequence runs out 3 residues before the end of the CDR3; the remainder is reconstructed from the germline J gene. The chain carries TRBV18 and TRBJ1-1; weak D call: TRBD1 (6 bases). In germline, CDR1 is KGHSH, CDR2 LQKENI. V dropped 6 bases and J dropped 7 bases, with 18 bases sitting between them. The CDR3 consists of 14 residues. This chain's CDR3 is CASSQTGGAGEAFF. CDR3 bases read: TGTGCCAGCTCTCAGACGGGGGGGGCTGGTGAA.

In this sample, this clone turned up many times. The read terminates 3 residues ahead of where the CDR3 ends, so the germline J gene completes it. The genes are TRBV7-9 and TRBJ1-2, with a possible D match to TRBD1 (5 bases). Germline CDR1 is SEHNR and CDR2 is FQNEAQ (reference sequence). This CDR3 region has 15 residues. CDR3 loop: CASSQNRHQGRGYTF. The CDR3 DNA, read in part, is TGTGCCAGCAGCCAAAACAGGCACCAAGGGCGCGGC.

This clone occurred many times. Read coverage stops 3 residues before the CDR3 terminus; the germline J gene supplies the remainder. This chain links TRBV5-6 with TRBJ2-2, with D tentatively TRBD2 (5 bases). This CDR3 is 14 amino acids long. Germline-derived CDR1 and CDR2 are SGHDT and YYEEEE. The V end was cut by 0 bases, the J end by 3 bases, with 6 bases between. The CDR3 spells CASSLAGYTGELFF. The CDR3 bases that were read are TGTGCCAGCAGCTTGGCGGGGTACACCGGGGAG.

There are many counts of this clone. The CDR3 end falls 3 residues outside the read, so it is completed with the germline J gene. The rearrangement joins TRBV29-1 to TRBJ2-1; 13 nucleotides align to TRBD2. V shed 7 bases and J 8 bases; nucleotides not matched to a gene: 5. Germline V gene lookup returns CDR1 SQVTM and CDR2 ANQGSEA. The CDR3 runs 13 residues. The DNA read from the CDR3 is TGCAGCGGCACTAGCGGGGGGGGAGATGAG. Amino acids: CSGTSGGGDE. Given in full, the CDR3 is CSGTSGGGDEQFF.

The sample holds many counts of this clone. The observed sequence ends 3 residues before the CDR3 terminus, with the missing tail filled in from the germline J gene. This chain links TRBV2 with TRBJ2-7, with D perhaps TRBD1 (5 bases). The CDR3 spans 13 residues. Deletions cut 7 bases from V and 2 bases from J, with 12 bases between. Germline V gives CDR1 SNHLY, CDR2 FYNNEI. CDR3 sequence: CASMGTGTYEQYF. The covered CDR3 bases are TGTGCCAGCATGGGTACAGGCACCTACGAG.

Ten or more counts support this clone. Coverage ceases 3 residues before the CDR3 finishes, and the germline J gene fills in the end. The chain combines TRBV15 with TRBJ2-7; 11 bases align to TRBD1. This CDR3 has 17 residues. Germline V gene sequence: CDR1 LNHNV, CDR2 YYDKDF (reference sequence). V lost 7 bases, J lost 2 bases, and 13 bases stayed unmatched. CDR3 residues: CATIRRTGTGGTYEQYF. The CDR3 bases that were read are TGTGCCACCATTAGGAGAACCGGGACAGGGGGGACCTACGAG.

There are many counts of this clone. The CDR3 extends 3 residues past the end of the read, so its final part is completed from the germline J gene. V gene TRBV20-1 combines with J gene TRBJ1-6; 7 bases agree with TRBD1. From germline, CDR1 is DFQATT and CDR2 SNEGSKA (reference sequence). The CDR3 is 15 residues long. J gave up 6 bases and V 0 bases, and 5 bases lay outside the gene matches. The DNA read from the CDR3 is TGCAGTGCTAGAGAAGGACAGGAAGTTAATTCACCC. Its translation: CSAREGQEVNSP. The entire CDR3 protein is CSAREGQEVNSPLHF.

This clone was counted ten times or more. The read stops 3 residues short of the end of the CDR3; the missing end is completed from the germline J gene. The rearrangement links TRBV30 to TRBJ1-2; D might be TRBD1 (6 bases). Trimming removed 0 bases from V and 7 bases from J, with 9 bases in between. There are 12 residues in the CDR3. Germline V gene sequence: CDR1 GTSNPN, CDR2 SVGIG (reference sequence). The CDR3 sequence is CAWSVQGGGYTF. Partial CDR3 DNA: TGTGCCTGGAGTGTACAGGGCGGTGGC. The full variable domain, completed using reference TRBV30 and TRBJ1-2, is SQTIHQWPATLVQPVGSPLSLECTVEGTSNPNLYWYRQAAGRGLQLLFYSVGIGQISSEVPQNLSASRPQDRQFILSSKKLLLSDSGFYLCAWSVQGGGYTFGSGTRLTVV.

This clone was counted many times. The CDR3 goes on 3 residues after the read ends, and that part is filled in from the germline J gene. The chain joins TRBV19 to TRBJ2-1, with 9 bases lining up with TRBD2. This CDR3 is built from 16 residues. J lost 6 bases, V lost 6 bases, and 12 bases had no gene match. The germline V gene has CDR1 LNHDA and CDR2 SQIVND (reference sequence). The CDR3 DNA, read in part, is TGTGCCAGTAGAAGAGTGGGGCCTAGCGGGGCCAATGAG. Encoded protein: CASRRVGPSGANE. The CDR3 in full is CASRRVGPSGANEQFF.